This T cell receptor beta chain came from a study of siplizumab effects on memory and regulatory T cells. V gave up 4 bases and J gave up 5 bases, with 9 bases separating them. This CDR3 has 12 amino acids. CDR1 and CDR2 from the germline V gene are SGHRS and YFSETQ. Findings and caveats of the study: Reactions containing siplizumab showed mappable alloreactive CD4+ clones averaging around 70% Treg-derived, versus 26.9% in controls. Just a small share of alloreactive clones was traced back to unstimulated subsets. It seemed that naive T cells were more diverse than memory cells and were major contributors to the alloresponse.

Measured with immunoSEQ multiplex PCR; TCRdb has only the in-frame clones, and not every one. The table shows 85,000 to 130,000 clones, with 90% to 95% occurring only once. On this clone itself: Its antigen is still unknown.

The genes are TRBV5-1 and TRBJ1-1, with D tentatively TRBD1 (5 bases). The TCR comes from a human donor in good health. Sequencing was performed on Tregs sorted from blood. CDR3 in amino acids: CASSPGGTEAFF. The CDR3 bases are TGCGCCAGCAGCCCGGGGGGTACTGAAGCTTTCTTT.